This T cell receptor (beta chain) originates from a study of regulatory T cells in long-lasting Graves disease. To make TCR beta libraries, researchers used iRepertoire HTBI primers and Arm-PCR of CDR3 regions. TCRdb used MiXCR to reprocess the multiplex PCR reads, holding one entry per CDR3 protein. Here the sample spans approximately 400,000 distinct CDR3 sequences, 15% being singletons. Details on this clonotype: Antigen: not known.

Trimming took 9 bases from V and 7 from J, leaving 16 bases between them. This CDR3 spans 13 amino acids. Germline V gives CDR1 LNHDA, CDR2 SQIVND (reference sequence). Broader study findings: Persistent Graves' patients showed less TCR diversity than newly diagnosed patients showed.

Specified time point: newly diagnosed GD, antithyroid drugs for less than 3 months. PBMC-extracted RNA yielded the TCR library. These records were also assigned to another study, of T cells in Graves' hyperthyroidism and ophthalmopathy.

Source: peripheral blood mononuclear cells (PBMCs), taken at new diagnosis, from a patient treated with antithyroid drugs. The TCR originated in a woman between 40 and 50 years old with Graves disease. This sequence joins TRBV19 and TRBJ1-5, with D possibly TRBD1 on 5 matching bases. CDR3 DNA: TGTGCCAGCCTCAAAAACGGGGGACAGCCCCAGCATTTT. Amino acids: CASLKNGGQPQHF.